The entry that follows covers one T cell receptor beta chain sequence. The data were obtained in a study of blood T cell repertoires in COVID-19. In germline, CDR1 is SGHDN, CDR2 FVKESK. The CDR3 has 14 amino acids. V shed 3 bases and J shed 0 bases, with 6 bases lying between them. Source study methods: How many nucleated cells were present was estimated from reference gene primer amplification. Sequencing used immunoSEQ multiplex PCR; TCRdb keeps in-frame clones, though not all of them. Clone size and V and J calls were adopted from that table, with D and trimming inferred from the DNA. The sample holds 200,000 or so clones, approximately 90% seen once. Patients at the Seattle site were enrolled during active infection and followed longitudinally.

V is TRBV14 and J is TRBJ2-1; D is perhaps TRBD1 (5 bases). The specimen sequenced was peripheral blood. This clonotype originated in a man aged 60-69 years with COVID-19, enrolled during active disease. CDR3: CASSHDSSYNEQFF. As DNA, the CDR3 is TGTGCCAGCAGCCATGACAGCTCCTACAATGAGCAGTTCTTC.